What follows describes a single T cell receptor beta chain. This entry belongs to a study of CXCR3-negative and CXCR3-positive naive CD8 T cells. The libraries of TRB cDNA were constructed through 5' RACE using UMI labels. Reanalyzing the 5' RACE reads, TCRdb keeps one entry per CDR3 protein, without DNA. Recorded for this sample: 7,500 to 9,000 distinct CDR3 sequences. Cells that were CD45RO-CCR7+CD27+CD95- constituted naive CD8+ T cells. In germline, CDR1 is SQVTM, CDR2 ANQGSEA. This CDR3 has 12 amino acids. This TCR was sampled from a human donor in good health. Some clones in this sample may be carry-over from other donors' samples. The sequenced material came from naive CXCR3- CD8+ T cells from blood. Described subset: CD45RO-CCR7+CD27+CD95- naive CD8+ T cells lacking CXCR3 (TNR3-). The chain combines TRBV29-1 with TRBJ1-1; the TRBD1 assignment by TCRdb is unverifiable without DNA. The chain's CDR3 is CSALQVDTEAFF.